This T cell receptor beta chain was recorded in a study of T cells after yellow fever vaccination. Study-wide results and limits: Bulk-population clonotypes that are abundant could appear as contaminants in FACS-sorted repertoires. Most primary-vaccination clones recurred post-booster (under 98% CD4, roughly 91% CD8). Only a small proportion of the clonotypes turned up in both the CD4 and the CD8 compartments, likely arising from convergent recombination.

To note about this clonotype: What it binds is unknown.

TCRdb independently ran MiXCR on the 5' RACE reads; one entry per CDR3 protein. The data show a few hundred thousand distinct CDR3 sequences, around 17% seen once. This CDR3 region has 14 residues. V lost 7 bases, J lost 6 bases, and 15 bases lay in between. Germline CDR1 and CDR2: SNHLY and FYNNEI. V gene TRBV2 combines with J gene TRBJ1-4; D not resolved. The sequencing here drew on PBMCs, taken less than 6 days after the first yellow fever vaccination. This receptor was obtained from a young man who received the YFV17D yellow fever vaccine. The CDR3 is CASNGLKEYEKLFF. In DNA form, the CDR3 reads TGTGCCAGCAATGGACTCAAGGAGTATGAAAAACTGTTTTTT.